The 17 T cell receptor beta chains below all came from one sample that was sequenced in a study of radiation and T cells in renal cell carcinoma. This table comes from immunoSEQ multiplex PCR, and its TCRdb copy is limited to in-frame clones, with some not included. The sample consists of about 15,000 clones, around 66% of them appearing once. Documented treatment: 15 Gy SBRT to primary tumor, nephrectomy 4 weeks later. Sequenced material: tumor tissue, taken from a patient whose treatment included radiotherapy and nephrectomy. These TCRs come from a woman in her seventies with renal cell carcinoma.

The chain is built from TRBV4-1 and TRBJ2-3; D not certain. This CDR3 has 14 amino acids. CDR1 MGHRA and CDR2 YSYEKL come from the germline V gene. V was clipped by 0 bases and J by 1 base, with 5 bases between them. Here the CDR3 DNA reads TGCGCCAGCAGCCAAGATCGGGGCACAGATACGCAGTATTTT. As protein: CASSQDRGTDTQYF.

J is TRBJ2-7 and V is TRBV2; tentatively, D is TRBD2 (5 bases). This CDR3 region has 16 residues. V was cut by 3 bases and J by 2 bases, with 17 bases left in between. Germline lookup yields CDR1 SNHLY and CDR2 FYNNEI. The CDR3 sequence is CASSESASPVPYEQYF. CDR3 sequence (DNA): TGTGCCAGCAGTGAGAGCGCTAGCCCGGTTCCCTACGAGCAGTACTTC.

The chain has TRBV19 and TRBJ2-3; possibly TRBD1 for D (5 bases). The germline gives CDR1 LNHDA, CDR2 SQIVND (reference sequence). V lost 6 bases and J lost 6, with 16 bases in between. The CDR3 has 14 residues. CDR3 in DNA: TGTGCCAGTAGGCAGGGTGCCGGTGGGGATACGCAGTATTTT. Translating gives CASRQGAGGDTQYF. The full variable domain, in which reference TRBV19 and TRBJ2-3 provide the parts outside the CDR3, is DGGITQSPKYLFRKEGQNVTLSCEQNLNHDAMYWYRQDPGQGLRLIYYSQIVNDFQKGDIAEGYSVSREKKESFPLTVTSAQKNPTAFYLCASRQGAGGDTQYFGPGTRLTVL.

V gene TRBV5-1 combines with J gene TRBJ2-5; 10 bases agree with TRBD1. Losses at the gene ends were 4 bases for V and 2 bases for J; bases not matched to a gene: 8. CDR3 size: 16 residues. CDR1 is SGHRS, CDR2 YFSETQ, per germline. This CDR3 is CASSGGQDRGQETQYF. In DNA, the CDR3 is TGCGCCAGCAGCGGAGGCCAGGACAGGGGGCAAGAGACCCAGTACTTC.

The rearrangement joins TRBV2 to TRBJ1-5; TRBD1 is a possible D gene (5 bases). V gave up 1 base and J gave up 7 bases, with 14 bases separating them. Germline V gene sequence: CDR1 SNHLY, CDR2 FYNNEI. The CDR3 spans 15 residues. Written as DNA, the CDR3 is TGTGCCAGCAGTGAAGTCCGGACCGGGGCCCAGCCCCAGCATTTT. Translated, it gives CASSEVRTGAQPQHF.

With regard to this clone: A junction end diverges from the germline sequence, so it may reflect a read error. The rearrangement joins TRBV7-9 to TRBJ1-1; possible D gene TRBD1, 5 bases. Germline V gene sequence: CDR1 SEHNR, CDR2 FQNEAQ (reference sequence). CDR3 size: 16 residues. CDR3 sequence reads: CASSLAASGADTEAFF. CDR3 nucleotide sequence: TGTGCCAGCAGCCTAGCCGCCTCTGGGGCGGACACTGAAGCTTTCTTT.

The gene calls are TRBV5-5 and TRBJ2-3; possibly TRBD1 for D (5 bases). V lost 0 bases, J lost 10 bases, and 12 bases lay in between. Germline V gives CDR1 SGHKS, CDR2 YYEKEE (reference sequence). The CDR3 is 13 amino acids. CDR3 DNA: TGTGCCAGCAGCTTGGAGGGGTCCGGGCCGCAGTATTTT. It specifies CASSLEGSGPQYF.

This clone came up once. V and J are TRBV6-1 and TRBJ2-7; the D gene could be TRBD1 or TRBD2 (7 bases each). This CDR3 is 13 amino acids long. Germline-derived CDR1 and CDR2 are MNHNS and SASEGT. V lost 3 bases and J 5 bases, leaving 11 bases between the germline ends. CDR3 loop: CASSEQGGNEQYF. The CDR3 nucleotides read TGTGCCAGCAGTGAGCAGGGGGGGAACGAGCAGTACTTC.

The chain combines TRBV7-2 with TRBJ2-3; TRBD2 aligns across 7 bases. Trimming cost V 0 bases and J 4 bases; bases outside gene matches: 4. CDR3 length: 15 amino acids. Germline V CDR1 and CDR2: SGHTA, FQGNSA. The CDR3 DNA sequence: TGTGCCAGCAGCTTAGCGGGAGGGCCTCCAGATACGCAGTATTTT. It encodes CASSLAGGPPDTQYF.

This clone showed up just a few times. DNA of the CDR3: TGTGCCAGTAGTGCACTAGGGACAGGGGATGGCTACACCTTC. Protein: CASSALGTGDGYTF. This chain uses TRBV19 with TRBJ1-2; 10 nucleotides line up with TRBD1. V was clipped by 5 bases and J by 6 bases; unmatched bases: 6. Germline CDR1 reads LNHDA; CDR2 reads SQIVND (reference sequence). The length of the CDR3 is 14 residues.

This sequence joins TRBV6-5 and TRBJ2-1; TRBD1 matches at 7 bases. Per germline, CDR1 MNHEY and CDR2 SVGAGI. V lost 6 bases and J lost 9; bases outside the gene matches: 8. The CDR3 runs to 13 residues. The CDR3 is CASSRTRGFEQFF. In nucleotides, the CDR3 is TGTGCCAGCAGCCGGACCAGGGGGTTTGAGCAGTTCTTC.

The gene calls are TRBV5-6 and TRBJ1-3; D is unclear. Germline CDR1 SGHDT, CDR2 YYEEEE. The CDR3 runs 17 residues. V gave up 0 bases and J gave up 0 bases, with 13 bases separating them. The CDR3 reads CASSLVGGSDSGNTIYF. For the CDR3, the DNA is TGTGCCAGCAGCTTGGTAGGCGGCAGCGACTCTGGAAACACCATATATTTT.

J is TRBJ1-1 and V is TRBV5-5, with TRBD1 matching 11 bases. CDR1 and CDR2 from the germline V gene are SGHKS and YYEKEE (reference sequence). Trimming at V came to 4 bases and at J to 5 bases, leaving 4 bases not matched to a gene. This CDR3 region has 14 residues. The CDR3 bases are TGTGCCAGCAGCCGGGACAGGGGGATTACTGAAGCTTTCTTT. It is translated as CASSRDRGITEAFF.

The DNA of the CDR3 is TGTGCCACCAACCGCAGGGAGAAGACTGAAGCTTTCTTT. This gives the protein CATNRREKTEAFF. The rearrangement links TRBV10-3 to TRBJ1-1; D might be TRBD1 (5 bases). Germline V CDR1 and CDR2: ENHRY, SYGVKD. There are 13 residues in the CDR3. Trimming removed 10 bases at V and 5 bases at J, with 17 bases between.

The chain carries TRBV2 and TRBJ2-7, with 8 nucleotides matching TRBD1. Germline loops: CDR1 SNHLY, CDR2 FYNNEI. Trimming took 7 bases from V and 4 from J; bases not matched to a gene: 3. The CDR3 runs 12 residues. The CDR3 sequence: CASIGQGYEQYF. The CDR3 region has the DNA TGTGCCAGCATTGGACAGGGTTACGAGCAGTACTTC.

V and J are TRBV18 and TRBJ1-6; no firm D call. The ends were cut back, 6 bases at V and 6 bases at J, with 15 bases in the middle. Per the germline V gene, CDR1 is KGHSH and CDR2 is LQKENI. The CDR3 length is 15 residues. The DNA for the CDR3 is TGTGCCAGCTCTACCCTGCCCGACGGTAATTCACCCCTCCACTTT. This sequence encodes CASSTLPDGNSPLHF.

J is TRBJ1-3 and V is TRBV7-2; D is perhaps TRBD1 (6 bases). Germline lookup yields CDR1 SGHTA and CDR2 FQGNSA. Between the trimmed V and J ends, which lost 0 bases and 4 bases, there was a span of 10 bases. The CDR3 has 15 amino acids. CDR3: CASSLAGGAGNTIYF. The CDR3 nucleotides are TGTGCCAGCAGCTTAGCGGGGGGCGCCGGAAACACCATATATTTT. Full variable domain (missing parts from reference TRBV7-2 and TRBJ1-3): GAGVSQSPSNKVTEKGKDVELRCDPISGHTALYWYRQSLGQGLEFLIYFQGNSAPDKSGLPSDRFSAERTGGSVSTLTIQRTQQEDSAVYLCASSLAGGAGNTIYFGEGSWLTVV.